This paragraph covers one T cell receptor (beta chain) sequence. The antigen remains undetermined. CDR1 is SGHDT and CDR2 is YYEEEE in the germline V gene. This CDR3 has 12 residues. The V segment lost 4 bases and the J segment 2 bases; nucleotides outside the gene matches: 0. This entry comes from a study of CD8 T cells in ankylosing spondylitis. Quantitative molecular-barcoded 5'-RACE generated the TCR beta libraries. One entry per CDR3 protein, called by TCRdb with MiXCR from the 5' RACE reads. The sample lists a few hundred thousand distinct CDR3 sequences, around 24% occurring once. Study-level points and caveats: As reported, disease-linked clones showed significant enrichment in matched ankylosing spondylitis synovial fluid. A motif in TCR beta, a set of about 8 highly homologous variants, appeared characteristic of ankylosing spondylitis blood. A number of the motif variants had already been described in reactive arthritis synovial fluid and blood.

The chain employs TRBV5-6 and TRBJ2-7; 7 bases are shared with TRBD2. This TCR came from a male donor with ankylosing spondylitis. Source material: blood, either unsorted or a sorted T cell fraction (not recorded which). The CDR3 DNA is TGTGCCAGCAGCCGGGAGGCCTACGAGCAGTACTTC. This encodes CASSREAYEQYF.